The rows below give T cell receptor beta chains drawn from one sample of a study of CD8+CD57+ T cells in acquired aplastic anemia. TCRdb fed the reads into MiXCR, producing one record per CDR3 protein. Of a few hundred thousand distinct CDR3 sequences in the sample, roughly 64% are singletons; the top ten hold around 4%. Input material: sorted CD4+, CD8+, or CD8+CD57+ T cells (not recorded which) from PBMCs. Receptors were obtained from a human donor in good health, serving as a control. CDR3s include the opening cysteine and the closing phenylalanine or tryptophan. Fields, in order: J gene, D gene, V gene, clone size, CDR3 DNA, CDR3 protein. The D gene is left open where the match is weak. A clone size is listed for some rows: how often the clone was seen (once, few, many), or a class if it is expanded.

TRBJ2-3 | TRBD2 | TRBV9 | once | TGTGCCAGCAGCGCCTCCGGGACTAGCGGGGTAGTAGATACGCAGTATTTT | CASSASGTSGVVDTQYF
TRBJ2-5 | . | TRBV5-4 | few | TGCGCCAGCAGCTTAAGACAGGCGGAGACCCAGTACTTC | CASSLRQAETQYF
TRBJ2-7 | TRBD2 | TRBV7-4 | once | TGTGCCAGCGGACAAGCGAGACTAGCGGGGCCCTCCTACGTGCAGTACTTC | CASGQARLAGPSYVQYF
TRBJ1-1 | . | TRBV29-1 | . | TGCAGCGGCGACTGGAGGGAGGACACTGAAGCTTTCTTT | CSGDWREDTEAFF
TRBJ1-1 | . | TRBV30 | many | TGTGCCTATGCATGGGGGTCGGACACTGAAGCTTTCTTT | CAYAWGSDTEAFF
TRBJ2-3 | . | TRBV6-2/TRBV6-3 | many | TGTGCCAGCAGTTACGGCTTGGCAGGGGGGCAAGATACGCAGTATTTT | CASSYGLAGGQDTQYF
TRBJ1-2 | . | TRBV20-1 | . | TGCAGTGCTGGCGCGAATGAAAAGAGGTACGCCTATGGCTACACCTTC | CSAGANEKRYAYGYTF
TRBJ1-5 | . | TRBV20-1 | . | TGCAGTGCTATGATCTCTGGAAACACCAAGCATTTT | CSAMISGNTKHF
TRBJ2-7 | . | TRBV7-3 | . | TGTGCCAGCAGCTGGGGGGGGGCCGTCTACCACGCGCAGTACTTC | CASSWGGAVYHAQYF
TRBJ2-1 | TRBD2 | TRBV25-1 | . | TGTGCCAGCAGCTCACCACCGGGGGGGGCCGTCGATGAGCAGTTCTTC | CASSSPPGGAVDEQFF
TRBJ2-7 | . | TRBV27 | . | TGTGCCAGCAGTTTATCCGGGGTGCGCCCACCGCAGTACTTC | CASSLSGVRPPQYF
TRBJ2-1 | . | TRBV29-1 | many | TGCAGCGTTGGCACCTACAATGAGCAGTTCTTC | CSVGTYNEQFF
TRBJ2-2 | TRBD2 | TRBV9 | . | TGTGCCAGCAGCGTACGGGGGACTAGCACGTCGTACGTGTTTTTT | CASSVRGTSTSYVFF
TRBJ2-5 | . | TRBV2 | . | TGTGCCAGCAGCGTGGGGACCGGGTTAGGGCTGGAGACCCAGTACTTC | CASSVGTGLGLETQYF
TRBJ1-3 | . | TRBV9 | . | TGTGCCAGCAGCTCTCGGCCAAGCTCTGGAAACACCATATATTTT | CASSSRPSSGNTIYF
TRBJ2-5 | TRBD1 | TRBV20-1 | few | TGCAGTGCTAGACCCCCCGGGACAGGGGCCCAAGAGACCCAGTACTTC | CSARPPGTGAQETQYF
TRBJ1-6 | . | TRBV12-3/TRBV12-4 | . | TGTGCCAGCAGCTTGACTTCTCCGGGGTCACCCCTCCACTTT | CASSLTSPGSPLHF
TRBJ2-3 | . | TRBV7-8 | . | TGTGCCAGCAGCGCCTTGACTGGAGAAAACTACGAGCAGTTT | CASSALTGENYEQF
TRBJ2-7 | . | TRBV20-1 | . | TGCAGTGCTAGACAGGAAGGCGGCTACAAGTACTTC | CSARQEGGYKYF
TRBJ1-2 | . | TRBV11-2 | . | TGTGCCAGCGGGCTTCCGAGAGGCCCTGAGGGCTACACCTTC | CASGLPRGPEGYTF
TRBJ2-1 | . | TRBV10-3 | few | TGTGCCATCGGGCTCAGTACTACGAGCTCCTACAATGAGCAGTTCTTC | CAIGLSTTSSYNEQFF
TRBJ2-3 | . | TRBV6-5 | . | TGTGCCAGCAGTTACTCGTGCGGAGGGGGAGTTTGTACGCAGTATTTT | CASSYSCGGGVCTQYF
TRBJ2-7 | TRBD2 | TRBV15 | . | TGTGCCACCAGCAGTCAGTTTAGCGGGGGACGCTCCTCCTACGAGCAGTACTTC | CATSSQFSGGRSSYEQYF
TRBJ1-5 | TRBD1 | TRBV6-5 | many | TGTGCCAGCTCTCGACAGGGGTCAGATCAGCCCCAGCATTTT | CASSRQGSDQPQHF
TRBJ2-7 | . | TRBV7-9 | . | TGTGCCAGCAGCCCGGTCAGCTTGAACACTGAAGCCTTC | CASSPVSLNTEAF
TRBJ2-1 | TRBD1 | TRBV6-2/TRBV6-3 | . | TGTGCCGGCACCGTAGGGGGCTGGAACAATGAGCAGTTCTTC | CAGTVGGWNNEQFF
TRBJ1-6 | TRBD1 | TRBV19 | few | TGTGCCAGTAGTGTGGGGACAGGACTTTATAATTCACCCCTCCACTTT | CASSVGTGLYNSPLHF
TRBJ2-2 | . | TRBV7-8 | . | TGTGCCAGCAGCCGCAAGGTGGACGCCCAGCTGTTCTTT | CASSRKVDAQLFF
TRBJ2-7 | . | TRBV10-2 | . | TGCGCCAGCAGTGAGAATTGGGCCAGGGCCTACGAGCAGTACTTC | CASSENWARAYEQYF
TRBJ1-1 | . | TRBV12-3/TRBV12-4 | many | TGTGCCAGCAGTTTATGGATCGGGACGGAGAACACTGAAGCTTTCTTT | CASSLWIGTENTEAFF
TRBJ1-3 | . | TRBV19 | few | TGTGCCAGTAGTATCCAGTTCGCTTCTGGAAACACCATATATTTT | CASSIQFASGNTIYF
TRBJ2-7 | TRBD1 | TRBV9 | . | TGTGCCAGCAGCGCCCGACAGGGCCTGGAGCAGTACTTC | CASSARQGLEQYF
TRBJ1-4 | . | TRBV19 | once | TGTGCCAGCAGTACCCGACGACCGGGAAGTGAAAAACTGTTTTTT | CASSTRRPGSEKLFF
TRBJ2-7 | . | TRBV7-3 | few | TGTGCCAGCAGCTTAGATCCTGGGCGGATGTCCGGGCAGTACTTC | CASSLDPGRMSGQYF
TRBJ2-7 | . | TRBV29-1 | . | TGCAGTGCTACGGGACAAAGCTGCGAGCAGTACTTC | CSATGQSCEQYF
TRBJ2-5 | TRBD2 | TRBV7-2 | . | TGTGTCAGCAGTTTAAGACCACGCGGGGGGGGAGAGACCCAGTACTTC | CVSSLRPRGGGETQYF
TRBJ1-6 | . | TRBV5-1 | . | TGCGCCAGCAGCTTCGAGCCAGGTGACTACGACGATTCACCCCTCCACTTT | CASSFEPGDYDDSPLHF
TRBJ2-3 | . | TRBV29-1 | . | TGCAGCGTTGTCGGTATGGGTGGGGGTTACGCAGATACGCAGTATTTT | CSVVGMGGGYADTQYF
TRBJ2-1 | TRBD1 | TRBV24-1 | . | TGTGCCACCAGTGATCGCCGACAGGGTAGCTCCTACAATGAGCAGTTCTTC | CATSDRRQGSSYNEQFF
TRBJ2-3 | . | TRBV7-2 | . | TGTGCCAGCAGTTCACAGGGACCACTAGGAGATACGCAGTATTTT | CASSSQGPLGDTQYF
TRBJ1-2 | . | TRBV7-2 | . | TGTGCCAGTACCTTCTTTCCGCGTGGCTACACCTTC | CASTFFPRGYTF
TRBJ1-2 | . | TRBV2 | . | TGTGCCAGCAGACAGGGTATTGGCTACACCTTC | CASRQGIGYTF
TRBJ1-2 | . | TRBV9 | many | TGTGCCAGCAGCGTAGATTCAGGGTACGGTGGCTACACCTTC | CASSVDSGYGGYTF
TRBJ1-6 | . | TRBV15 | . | TGCGCCAGCAGCCATCAGGGCCAGCCCTATAATTACCCCTCCCACTTT | CASSHQGQPYNYPSHF
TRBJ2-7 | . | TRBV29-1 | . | TGCAGCGTGCGCCGGGACGGGAGCTCAGACACGCAGTACTTC | CSVRRDGSSDTQYF
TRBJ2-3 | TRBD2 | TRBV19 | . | TGTGCCACCAGCGAGACAAGCGGGAACACAGATACGCAGTATTTT | CATSETSGNTDTQYF
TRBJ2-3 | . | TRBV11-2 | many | TGTGCCAGCAGCTTAGTAGGGGGGGATGGGGCAGATACGCAGTATTTT | CASSLVGGDGADTQYF
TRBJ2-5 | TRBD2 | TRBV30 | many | TGTGCCTCGGACCGACTAGCGGGGGGGCCGGAGACCCAGTACTTC | CASDRLAGGPETQYF
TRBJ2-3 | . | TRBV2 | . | TGTGCCAGCAGCGGTCCCAGGCGGCCAGATACGCAGTATTTT | CASSGPRRPDTQYF
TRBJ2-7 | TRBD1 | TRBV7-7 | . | TGTGCTAGCAGCGCCTCAGGGGGCACACCCCTCCACTTTTTC | CASSASGGTPLHFF